Listed here are 18 T cell receptor beta chains from one sample, sequenced in a study of blood T cell repertoires in COVID-19. TCRdb keeps only in-frame clones here, not all; method: immunoSEQ multiplex PCR. The data contain 250,000 to 350,000 clones, around 82% of them singletons. Sequencing used peripheral blood. The receptors shown here come from a woman aged 45-59 years with acute or convalescent COVID-19.

The gene calls are TRBV5-4 and TRBJ2-7, with TRBD2 matching 11 bases. V lost 4 bases to trimming and J lost 4 bases; unmatched junction nucleotides: 7. CDR3 size: 15 residues. Germline V gene lookup returns CDR1 SGHNT and CDR2 YYREEE (reference sequence). In nucleotides, the CDR3 is TGTGCCAGCAGCCGAACTAGCGGGAGTTTGTACGAGCAGTACTTC. It encodes CASSRTSGSLYEQYF.

The CDR3 DNA follows: TGTGCCAGCAGCACTCGACAGCCCAATTACGAGCAGTACGTC. Its translation: CASSTRQPNYEQYV. The rearrangement uses TRBV21-1 and TRBJ2-7; TRBD1, the table's D call, was not compared with the DNA. TRBV21-1 is assigned pseudogene status. This CDR3 has 14 amino acids.

This sequence joins TRBV29-1 and TRBJ2-1; D is undetermined. Between the trimmed V and J ends, which lost 0 bases and 2 bases, there was a span of 11 bases. CDR3 length: 15 amino acids. Germline V gene data show CDR1 as SQVTM and CDR2 as ANQGSEA. The DNA for the CDR3 is TGCAGCGTTGAAGATTCCCCGCGGACCTACAATGAGCAGTTCTTC. Protein: CSVEDSPRTYNEQFF.

This clone was counted between two and nine times. The V gene is TRBV5-4, the J gene TRBJ1-1; perhaps TRBD1 as D (6 bases). The CDR3 runs to 13 residues. V lost 4 bases, J lost 1 base, and 8 bases lay in between. Germline V gene sequence: CDR1 SGHNT, CDR2 YYREEE (reference sequence). The CDR3 here is CASSAQGNTEAFF. Written as DNA, the CDR3 is TGTGCCAGCAGCGCACAGGGGAACACTGAAGCTTTCTTT.

The rearrangement uses TRBV10-3 and TRBJ2-2; D is perhaps TRBD2 (5 bases). V lost 10 bases and J lost 10, with 19 bases in between. CDR3 length: 13 residues. Germline CDR1 reads ENHRY; CDR2 reads SYGVKD. As DNA, the CDR3 is TGTGCCAACCGGCCAGAGGGCCAGTTGGAGCTGTTTTTT. This sequence encodes CANRPEGQLELFF.

The V and J genes are TRBV9 and TRBJ1-5; D is unclear. The CDR3 consists of 13 residues. Between the trimmed V and J ends, which lost 0 bases and 5 bases, there was a span of 6 bases. Germline lookup yields CDR1 SGDLS and CDR2 YYNGEE. The CDR3: CASSVDPDQPQHF. The DNA for the CDR3 is TGTGCCAGCAGCGTAGATCCGGATCAGCCCCAGCATTTT.

The J gene is TRBJ2-1, the V gene TRBV5-4, with a weak D call TRBD2 (5 bases). Germline V lookup: CDR1 SGHNT, CDR2 YYREEE (reference sequence). V was trimmed by 4 bases and J by 8 bases, leaving 13 bases between them. This CDR3 comprises 13 residues. DNA of the CDR3: TGTGCCAGCAGCCCTGACATCGGGGATGAGCAGTTCTTC. As protein: CASSPDIGDEQFF.

The CDR3 sequence is CASSLTFSSGNTIYF. CDR3 sequence (DNA): TGTGCCAGCAGCCTGACATTTTCCTCTGGAAACACCATATATTTT. The V gene is TRBV27, the J gene TRBJ1-3; D is ambiguous. Germline V gene sequence: CDR1 MNHEY, CDR2 SMNVEV (reference sequence). The CDR3 is made up of 15 amino acids. V lost 6 bases, J lost 0 bases, and 12 bases lay in between.

V is TRBV9 and J is TRBJ2-5; 8 bases map to TRBD2. Trimming at V came to 3 bases and at J to 2 bases, leaving 6 bases not matched to a gene. The CDR3 totals 15 residues. CDR1 is SGDLS and CDR2 is YYNGEE in the germline V gene. The CDR3 sequence is CASSASTSGQETQYF. As DNA, the CDR3 is TGTGCCAGCAGCGCCAGCACTAGCGGTCAAGAGACCCAGTACTTC.

The V call is TRBV5-1, the J call TRBJ2-5; the match to TRBD2 covers 16 bases. V dropped 0 bases and J dropped 4; count of bases not matched to a gene: 9. The CDR3 is 19 residues long. Germline V gives CDR1 SGHRS, CDR2 YFSETQ. CDR3 nucleotides: TGCGCCAGCAGCTTGGACCCGGGACTAGCGGGAGGGCAACGAGAGACCCAGTACTTC. This encodes CASSLDPGLAGGQRETQYF.

This clone was counted a few times. This chain joins TRBV6-6 and TRBJ1-5, with 7 positions matching TRBD1. Looked up from germline, CDR1 is MNHNY and CDR2 is SVGAGI (reference sequence). This CDR3 region has 15 residues. V shed 5 bases, J shed 0 bases, and the junction held 4 bases outside the gene matches. The CDR3 loop is CASSHRGRSNQPQHF. The DNA of the CDR3 is TGTGCCAGCAGTCACAGGGGACGTAGCAATCAGCCCCAGCATTTT.

The chain carries TRBV24-1 and TRBJ1-5; 7 bases are shared with TRBD1. The CDR3 is made up of 12 amino acids. J gave up 9 bases and V 9 bases, and 7 bases lay outside the gene matches. Germline V gene sequence: CDR1 KGHDR, CDR2 SFDVKD. The CDR3 sequence: CATGSPGGPQHF. For the CDR3, the DNA is TGTGCCACCGGCTCTCCAGGGGGGCCCCAGCATTTT.

This clone has just one count. J is TRBJ1-2 and V is TRBV4-1; D gene uncertain. This CDR3 region has 15 residues. CDR1 and CDR2 (germline): MGHRA, YSYEKL. Trimming cost V 4 bases and J 2 bases, with 14 bases left between them. The chain's CDR3 is CASSPQGSGNYGYTF. In DNA form, the CDR3 reads TGCGCCAGCAGCCCCCAAGGGTCGGGAAACTATGGCTACACCTTC.

This clone was detected a few times. The V and J genes are TRBV19 and TRBJ2-2, with 9 bases identical to TRBD1. Germline trimming cut 2 bases from V and 7 bases from J; bases unmatched to any gene: 5. Per the germline V gene, CDR1 is LNHDA and CDR2 is SQIVND (reference sequence). The CDR3 has 15 amino acids. CDR3 residues: CASSIKDRGIGELFF. Written as DNA, the CDR3 is TGTGCCAGTAGTATAAAGGACAGGGGCATCGGGGAGCTGTTTTTT.

The chain carries TRBV6-2 or TRBV6-3 and TRBJ1-5, with a possible D match to TRBD1 (5 bases). From germline, CDR1 is MNHEY and CDR2 SVGEGT. The CDR3 is made up of 17 amino acids. The V end was cut by 5 bases, the J end by 4 bases, with 21 bases between. The CDR3 here is CASSQATGSGLNQPQHF. DNA for the CDR3: TGTGCCAGCAGTCAGGCTACAGGTAGTGGCCTTAATCAGCCCCAGCATTTT.

This chain joins TRBV30 and TRBJ1-3; D is perhaps TRBD1 (5 bases). The germline CDR1 and CDR2 sequences are GTSNPN and SVGIG (reference sequence). CDR3 length: 14 residues. V dropped 0 bases and J dropped 0 bases, with 6 bases sitting between them. This CDR3 is CAWSVGHSGNTIYF. The CDR3 region has the DNA TGTGCCTGGAGTGTAGGACACTCTGGAAACACCATATATTTT.

The chain couples TRBV7-2 to TRBJ1-5; D gene unclear. V was shortened by 4 bases and J by 0 bases, with 4 bases between the two germline ends. The CDR3 contains 13 residues. Germline-derived CDR1 and CDR2 are SGHTA and FQGNSA. CDR3 residues: CASSSNSNQPQHF. In nucleotides, the CDR3 is TGTGCCAGCAGCTCCAATAGCAATCAGCCCCAGCATTTT.

V usage is TRBV5-1 and J usage is TRBJ1-1; TRBD1 matches at 9 bases. This CDR3 has 14 residues. After removal of 6 bases from V and 6 bases from J, the junction contained 9 bases not matched to a gene. Germline CDR1 is SGHRS and CDR2 is YFSETQ. The CDR3 DNA follows: TGCGCCAGCACCGAGACAGGGGGTAACTCTGAAGCTTTCTTT. Protein sequence: CASTETGGNSEAFF.